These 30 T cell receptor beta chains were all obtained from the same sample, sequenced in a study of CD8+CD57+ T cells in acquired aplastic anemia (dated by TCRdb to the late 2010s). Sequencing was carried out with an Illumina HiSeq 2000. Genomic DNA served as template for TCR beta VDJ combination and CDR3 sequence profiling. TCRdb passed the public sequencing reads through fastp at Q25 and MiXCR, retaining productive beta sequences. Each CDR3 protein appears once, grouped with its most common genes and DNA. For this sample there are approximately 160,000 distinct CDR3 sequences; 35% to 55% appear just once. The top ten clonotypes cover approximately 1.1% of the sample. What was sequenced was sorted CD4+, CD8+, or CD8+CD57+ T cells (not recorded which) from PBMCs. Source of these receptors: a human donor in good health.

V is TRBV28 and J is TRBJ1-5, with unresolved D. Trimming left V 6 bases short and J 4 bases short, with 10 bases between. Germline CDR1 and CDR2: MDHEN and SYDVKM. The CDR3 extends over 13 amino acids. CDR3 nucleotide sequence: TGTGCCAGCAGAAAGACCGGGAATCAGCCCCAGCATTTT. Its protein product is CASRKTGNQPQHF.

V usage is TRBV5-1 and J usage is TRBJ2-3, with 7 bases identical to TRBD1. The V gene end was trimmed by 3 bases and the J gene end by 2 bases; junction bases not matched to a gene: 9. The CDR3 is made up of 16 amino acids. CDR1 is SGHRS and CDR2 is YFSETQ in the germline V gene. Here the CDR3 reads CASSSGQVGNTDTQYF. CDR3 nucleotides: TGCGCCAGCAGCTCCGGACAGGTGGGAAACACAGATACGCAGTATTTT.

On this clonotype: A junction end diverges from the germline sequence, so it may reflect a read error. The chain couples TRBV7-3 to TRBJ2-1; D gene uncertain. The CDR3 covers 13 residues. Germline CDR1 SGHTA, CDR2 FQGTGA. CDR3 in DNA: TGTGCCAGCAGTTTAACGGATTCGGATGAGCAGTTCTTC. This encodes CASSLTDSDEQFF.

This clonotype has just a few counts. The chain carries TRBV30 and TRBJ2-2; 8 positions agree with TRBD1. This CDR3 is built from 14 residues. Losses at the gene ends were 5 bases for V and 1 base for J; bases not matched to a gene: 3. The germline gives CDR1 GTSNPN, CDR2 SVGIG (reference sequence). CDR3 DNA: TGTGCCTGGGGACAGGGATGGAACACCGGGGAGCTGTTTTTT. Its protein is CAWGQGWNTGELFF. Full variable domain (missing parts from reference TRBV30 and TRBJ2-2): SQTIHQWPATLVQPVGSPLSLECTVEGTSNPNLYWYRQAAGRGLQLLFYSVGIGQISSEVPQNLSASRPQDRQFILSSKKLLLSDSGFYLCAWGQGWNTGELFFGEGSRLTVL.

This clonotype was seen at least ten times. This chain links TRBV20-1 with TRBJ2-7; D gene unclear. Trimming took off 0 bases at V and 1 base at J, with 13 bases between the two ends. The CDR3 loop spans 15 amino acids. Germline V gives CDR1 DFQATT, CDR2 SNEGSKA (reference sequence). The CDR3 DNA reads TGCAGTGCTAGAGATCGGGTCCTCGCTTCCTACGAGCAGTACTTC. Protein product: CSARDRVLASYEQYF.

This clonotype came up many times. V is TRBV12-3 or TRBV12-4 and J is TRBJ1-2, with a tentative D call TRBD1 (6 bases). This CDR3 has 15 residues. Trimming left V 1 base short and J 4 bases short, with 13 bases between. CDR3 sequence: CASSLGTTGFYGYTF. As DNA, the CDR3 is TGTGCCAGCAGTTTAGGTACAACAGGGTTCTATGGCTACACCTTC.

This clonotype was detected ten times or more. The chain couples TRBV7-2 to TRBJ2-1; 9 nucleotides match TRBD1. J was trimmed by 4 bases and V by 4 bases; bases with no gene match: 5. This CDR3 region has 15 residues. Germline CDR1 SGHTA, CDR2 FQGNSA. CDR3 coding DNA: TGTGCCAGCAGCTCGGACAGGGGAAGGTACAATGAGCAGTTCTTC. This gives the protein CASSSDRGRYNEQFF.

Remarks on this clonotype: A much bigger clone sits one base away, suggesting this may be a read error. This CDR3 reads CASSYGRDRYGYTF. In DNA form, the CDR3 reads TGTGCCAGCAGTTACGGGCGGGACCGCTATGGCTACACCTTC. The rearrangement links TRBV6-5 to TRBJ1-2; perhaps TRBD1 as D (5 bases). V was cut by 2 bases and J by 4 bases, with 11 bases left in between. CDR1 MNHEY and CDR2 SVGAGI come from the germline V gene. The CDR3 extends over 14 amino acids.

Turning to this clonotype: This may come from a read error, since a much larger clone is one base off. DNA of the CDR3: TGTGCCAGCACCCTCCGGAGCGGGAGGTACGAGCAGTACTTC. Amino acids: CASTLRSGRYEQYF. V usage is TRBV6-1 and J usage is TRBJ2-7, with 9 bases fitting TRBD2. Losses at the gene ends were 7 bases for V and 4 bases for J; bases not matched to a gene: 8. Germline CDR1 and CDR2: MNHNS and SASEGT. The CDR3 runs to 14 residues.

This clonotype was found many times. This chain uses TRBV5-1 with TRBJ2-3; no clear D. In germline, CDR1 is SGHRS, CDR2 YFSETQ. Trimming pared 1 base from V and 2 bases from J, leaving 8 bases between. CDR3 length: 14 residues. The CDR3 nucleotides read TGCGCCAGCAGCTTGCAGGCAGCCACAGATACGCAGTATTTT. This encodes CASSLQAATDTQYF.

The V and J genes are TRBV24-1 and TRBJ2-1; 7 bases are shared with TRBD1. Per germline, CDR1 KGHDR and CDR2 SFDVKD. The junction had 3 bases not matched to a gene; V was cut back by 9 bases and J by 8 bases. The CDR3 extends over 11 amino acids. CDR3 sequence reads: CATEGAYEQFF. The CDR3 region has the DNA TGTGCCACCGAGGGGGCTTATGAGCAGTTCTTC.

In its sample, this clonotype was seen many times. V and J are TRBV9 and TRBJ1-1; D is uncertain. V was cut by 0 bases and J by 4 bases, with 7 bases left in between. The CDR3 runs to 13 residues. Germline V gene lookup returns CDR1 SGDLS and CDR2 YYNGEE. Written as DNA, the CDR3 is TGTGCCAGCAGCGTAGGTTGGAGCACTGAAGCTTTCTTT. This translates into CASSVGWSTEAFF.

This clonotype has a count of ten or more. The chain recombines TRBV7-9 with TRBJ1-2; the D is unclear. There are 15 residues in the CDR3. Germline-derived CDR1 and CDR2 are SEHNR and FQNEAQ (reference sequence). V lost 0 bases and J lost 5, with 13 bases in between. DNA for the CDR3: TGTGCCAGCAGCTTAGCGGTTGGGTTTGGGTATGGCTACACCTTC. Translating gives CASSLAVGFGYGYTF.

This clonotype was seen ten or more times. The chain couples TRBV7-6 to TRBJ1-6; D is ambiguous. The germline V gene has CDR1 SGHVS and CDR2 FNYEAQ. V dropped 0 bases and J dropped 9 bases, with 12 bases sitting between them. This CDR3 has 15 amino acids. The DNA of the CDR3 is TGTGCCAGCAGCTTAGCCGTTGGCGAATCTTCACCCCTCCACTTT. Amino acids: CASSLAVGESSPLHF.

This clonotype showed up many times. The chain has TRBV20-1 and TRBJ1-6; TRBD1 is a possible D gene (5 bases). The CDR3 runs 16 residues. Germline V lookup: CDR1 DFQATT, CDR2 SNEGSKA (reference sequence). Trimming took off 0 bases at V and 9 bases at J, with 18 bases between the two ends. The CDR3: CSARELGRDEGSPLHF. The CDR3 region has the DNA TGCAGTGCTAGAGAATTGGGCAGGGACGAAGGTTCACCCCTCCACTTT.

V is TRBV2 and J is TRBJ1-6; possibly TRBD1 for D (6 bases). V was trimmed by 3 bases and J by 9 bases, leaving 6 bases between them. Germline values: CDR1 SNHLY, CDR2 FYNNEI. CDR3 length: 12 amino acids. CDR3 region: CASSDRGSPLHF. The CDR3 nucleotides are TGTGCCAGCAGTGACAGGGGTTCACCCCTCCACTTT. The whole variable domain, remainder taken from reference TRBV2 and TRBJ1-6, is EPEVTQTPSHQVTQMGQEVILRCVPISNHLYFYWYRQILGQKVEFLVSFYNNEISEKSEIFDDQFSVERPDGSNFTLKIRSTKLEDSAMYFCASSDRGSPLHFGNGTRLTVT.

The CDR3 protein is CAISPAGVTDTQYF. DNA of the CDR3: TGTGCCATCAGTCCAGCGGGAGTCACAGATACGCAGTATTTT. This sequence joins TRBV10-3 and TRBJ2-3, with 8 bases matching TRBD2. The CDR3 spans 14 residues. Germline values: CDR1 ENHRY, CDR2 SYGVKD. After removal of 5 bases from V and 2 bases from J, the junction contained 3 bases not matched to a gene.

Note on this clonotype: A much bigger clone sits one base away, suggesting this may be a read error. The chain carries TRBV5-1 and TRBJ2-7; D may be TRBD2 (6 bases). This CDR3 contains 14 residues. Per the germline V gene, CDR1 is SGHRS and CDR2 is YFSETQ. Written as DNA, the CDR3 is TGCGCCAGCAGCGCCGGGACTCCACTCTACGGGCAGTACTTC. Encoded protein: CASSAGTPLYGQYF.

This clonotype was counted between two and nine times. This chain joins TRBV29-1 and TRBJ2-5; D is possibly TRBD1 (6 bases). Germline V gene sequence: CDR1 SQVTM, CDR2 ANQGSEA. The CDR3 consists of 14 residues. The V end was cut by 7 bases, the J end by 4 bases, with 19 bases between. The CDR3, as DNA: TGCAGCGCCGCTCTGGGTAGGGGGTCAGAGACCCAGTACTTC. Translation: CSAALGRGSETQYF.

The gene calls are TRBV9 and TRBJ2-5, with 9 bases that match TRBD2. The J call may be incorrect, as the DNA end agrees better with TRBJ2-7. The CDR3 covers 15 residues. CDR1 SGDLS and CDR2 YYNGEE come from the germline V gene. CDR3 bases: TGTGCCAGCAGCGTAGGGGCTAGCGGGACGTACGAGCAGTACTTC. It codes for CASSVGASGTYEQYF.

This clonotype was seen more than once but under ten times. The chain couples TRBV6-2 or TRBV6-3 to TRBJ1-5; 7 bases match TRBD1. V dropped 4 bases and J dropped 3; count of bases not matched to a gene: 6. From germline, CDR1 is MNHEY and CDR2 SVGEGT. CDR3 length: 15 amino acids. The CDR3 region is CASSLRGPSNQPQHF. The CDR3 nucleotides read TGTGCCAGCAGTTTAAGGGGGCCCTCCAATCAGCCCCAGCATTTT.

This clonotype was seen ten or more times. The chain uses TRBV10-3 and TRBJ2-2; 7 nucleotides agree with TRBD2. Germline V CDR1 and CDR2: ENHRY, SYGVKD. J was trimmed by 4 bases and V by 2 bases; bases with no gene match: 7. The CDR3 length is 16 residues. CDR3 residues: CAISERAGLSTGELFF. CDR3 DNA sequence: TGTGCCATCAGTGAGAGAGCGGGGTTGAGCACCGGGGAGCTGTTTTTT.

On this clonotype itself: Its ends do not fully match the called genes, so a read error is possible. The CDR3 reads CSASSVARASDEQYF. The CDR3 nucleotides read TGCAGTGCCAGCAGCGTAGCCCGGGCCTCCGACGAGCAGTACTTC. The genes are TRBV20-1 and TRBJ2-7; D ambiguous. Germline CDR1 and CDR2: DFQATT and SNEGSKA (reference sequence). The length of the CDR3 is 15 residues.

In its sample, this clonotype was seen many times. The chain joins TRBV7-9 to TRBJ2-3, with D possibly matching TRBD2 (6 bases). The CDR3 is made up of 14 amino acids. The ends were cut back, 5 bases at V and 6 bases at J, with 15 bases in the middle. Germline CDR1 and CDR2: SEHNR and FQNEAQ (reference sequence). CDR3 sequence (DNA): TGTGCCAGCAGCCGTAGGGGCCGGGAGGATACGCAGTATTTT. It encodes CASSRRGREDTQYF.

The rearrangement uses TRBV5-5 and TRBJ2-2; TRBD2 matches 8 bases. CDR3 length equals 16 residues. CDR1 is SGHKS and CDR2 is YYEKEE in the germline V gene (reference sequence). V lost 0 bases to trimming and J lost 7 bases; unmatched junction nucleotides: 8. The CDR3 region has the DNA TGTGCCAGCAGCTTGGAGGGTAGCGGGGCCGGCGGGGAGCTGTTTTTT. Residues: CASSLEGSGAGGELFF.

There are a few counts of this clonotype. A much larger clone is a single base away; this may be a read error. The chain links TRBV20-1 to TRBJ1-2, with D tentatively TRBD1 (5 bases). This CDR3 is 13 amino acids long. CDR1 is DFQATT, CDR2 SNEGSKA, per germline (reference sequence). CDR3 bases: TGCAGTGCTGGAGACGGGGCCTACAGTGGCTACACCTTC. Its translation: CSAGDGAYSGYTF.

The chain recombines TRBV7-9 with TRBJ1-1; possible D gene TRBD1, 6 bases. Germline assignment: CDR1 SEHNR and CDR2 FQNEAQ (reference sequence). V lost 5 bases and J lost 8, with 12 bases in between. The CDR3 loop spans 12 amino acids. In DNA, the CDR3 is TGTGCCAGCAGCCAAAGGGACAACGAAGCTTTCTTT. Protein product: CASSQRDNEAFF.

CDR3 region: CASSPPGTGVSPLHF. The CDR3 DNA reads as TGTGCCAGCAGCCCCCCCGGGACAGGGGTCTCACCCCTCCACTTT. The chain couples TRBV7-8 to TRBJ1-6; 10 bases agree with TRBD1. From germline, CDR1 is SGHVS and CDR2 FQNEAQ. With 5 bases clipped from V and 10 bases from J, the junction kept 8 bases outside the gene matches. This CDR3 region has 15 residues.

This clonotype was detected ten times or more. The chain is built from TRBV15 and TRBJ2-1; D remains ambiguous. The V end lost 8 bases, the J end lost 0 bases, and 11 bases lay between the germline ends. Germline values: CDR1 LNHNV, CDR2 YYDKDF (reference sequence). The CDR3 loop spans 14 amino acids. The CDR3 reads CATAGVLSYNEQFF. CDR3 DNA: TGTGCCACCGCTGGGGTCCTCTCCTACAATGAGCAGTTCTTC.

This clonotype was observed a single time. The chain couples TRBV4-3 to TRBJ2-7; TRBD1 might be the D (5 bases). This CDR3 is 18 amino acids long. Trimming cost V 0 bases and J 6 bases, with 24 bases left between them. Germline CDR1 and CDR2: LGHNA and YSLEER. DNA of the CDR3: TGCGCCAGCAGCCAAGAGTGGCCAGGGAATCTCTCGGCATTCGAGCAGTACTTC. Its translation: CASSQEWPGNLSAFEQYF.